The clone carrying this TCR beta chain was detected ten times or more. Its specificity is not known. The data stem from a study of identical twins. The CDR3 consists of 15 residues. Germline-derived CDR1 and CDR2 are MGHRA and YSYEKL. V lost 2 bases and J lost 8; bases outside the gene matches: 11. With template switching, a universal primer site was added, and the cDNA carried unique molecular identifiers. TCRdb used MiXCR to reprocess the 5' RACE reads, holding one entry per CDR3 protein. The sample includes hundreds of thousands of distinct CDR3 sequences, 6.5% to 9.5% of them seen just once. Study findings and constraints: Those out-of-frame alpha sequences shared by twins showed an excess of low generation probability. Monozygotic twins shared more out-of-frame TCR alpha than recombination models predicted.

These records were also assigned to another study, of yellow fever vaccine responses in identical twins. This second study says: Twins reportedly had a vaccine T cell response that seemed partly convergent, partly personalized.

This TCR was sampled from a woman under 30 in good health. Specimen: memory (CD45RO+) T cells sorted from blood. This rearrangement joins TRBV4-1 to TRBJ1-1, with 7 bases aligning to TRBD1. CDR3 residues: CASSQNPQGNREAFF. The DNA of the CDR3 is TGCGCCAGCAGCCAAAACCCACAGGGGAACCGAGAAGCTTTCTTT.